These T cell receptor beta chains were read from a single sample in a study of blood T cell repertoires in COVID-19. Clones were read by immunoSEQ multiplex PCR, and TCRdb kept only the in-frame ones, dropping some. The sample shows approximately 76,000 clones, 86% of them seen only once. The sequenced sample was peripheral blood. Receptors were obtained from a woman aged 60-70 years with acute or convalescent COVID-19. Each CDR3 is given with its conserved first and last residue. The order of the fields is CDR3 DNA, CDR3 protein, CDR3 length, J gene, V gene, D gene, clone size. D genes are given only for firm matches. Clone size, where shown, is once, few, many, or a class for clones that have expanded.

DNA: TGTGCCAGCAGCGTGGGGACTAGCGCGAACACCGGGGAGCTGTTTTTT; CDR3: CASSVGTSANTGELFF; length: 16; J: TRBJ2-2; V: TRBV9; D: TRBD2; size: NA
DNA: TGTGCCAGTAGTTTCTCCAGGATGAACACCGGGGAGCTGTTTTTT; CDR3: CASSFSRMNTGELFF; length: 15; J: TRBJ2-2; V: TRBV19; D: NA; size: once
DNA: TGTGCCAGCAGCCGATCGGGACAACATACCCCGGGCGAGCAGTACTTC; CDR3: CASSRSGQHTPGEQYF; length: 16; J: TRBJ2-7; V: TRBV3-1/TRBV3-2; D: NA; size: NA
DNA: TGTGCCAGCTGCCCCAGGGGCTTGGGAGGGGGCTACACCTTC; CDR3: CASCPRGLGGGYTF; length: 14; J: TRBJ1-2; V: TRBV27; D: NA; size: NA
DNA: TGTGCCAGCAGCCCAGCGAGGGGACAGCGCTACACCTTC; CDR3: CASSPARGQRYTF; length: 13; J: TRBJ1-2; V: TRBV7-3; D: TRBD1; size: NA
DNA: TGTGCCAGCAGCTTTGCGGACAGGGCCAACACCGGGGAGCTGTTTTTT; CDR3: CASSFADRANTGELFF; length: 16; J: TRBJ2-2; V: TRBV7-9; D: TRBD1; size: NA
DNA: TGTGCCAGCAGCCAAGTGGCAGGGGGCAGGAATTCACCCCTCCACTTT; CDR3: CASSQVAGGRNSPLHF; length: 16; J: TRBJ1-6; V: TRBV3-1/TRBV3-2; D: TRBD1; size: NA
DNA: TGCGCCAGCAGCCTAAGGACAGGGGGCACCGGGGAGCTGTTTTTT; CDR3: CASSLRTGGTGELFF; length: 15; J: TRBJ2-2; V: TRBV4-3; D: TRBD1; size: NA
DNA: TGTGCCAGCAGTTTACCCACGGGCTCGGGGTATGGCTACACCTTC; CDR3: CASSLPTGSGYGYTF; length: 15; J: TRBJ1-2; V: TRBV28; D: NA; size: NA
DNA: TGTGCCAGCAGCTTAGCTCCTCAGGGGGCGGGAGATACGCAGTATTTT; CDR3: CASSLAPQGAGDTQYF; length: 16; J: TRBJ2-3; V: TRBV7-2; D: TRBD1; size: NA
DNA: TGTGCCAGCAGCCAATCGCCGGGTCCTGACACTGAAGCTTTCTTT; CDR3: CASSQSPGPDTEAFF; length: 15; J: TRBJ1-1; V: TRBV16; D: NA; size: NA
DNA: TGTGCCAGCAGTCACAACAGGGGGGAGCAGTACTTC; CDR3: CASSHNRGEQYF; length: 12; J: TRBJ2-7; V: TRBV12-3/TRBV12-4; D: TRBD1; size: NA
DNA: TGTGCCAGCAGTTTTTCCGGGAGGAACAATGAGCAGTTCTTC; CDR3: CASSFSGRNNEQFF; length: 14; J: TRBJ2-1; V: TRBV28; D: TRBD2; size: NA
DNA: TGCGCCAGCAGCCCCGATGTTACACGAGGCTACACCTTC; CDR3: CASSPDVTRGYTF; length: 13; J: TRBJ1-2; V: TRBV5-1; D: NA; size: NA
DNA: TGTGCCAGCAGACCCCTAAACCGATACGAGCAGTACTTC; CDR3: CASRPLNRYEQYF; length: 13; J: TRBJ2-7; V: TRBV25-1; D: NA; size: NA
DNA: TGTGCCAGCAGTGCTGACGGGACAGCCAACTACAATGAGCAGTTCTTC; CDR3: CASSADGTANYNEQFF; length: 16; J: TRBJ2-1; V: TRBV2; D: TRBD1; size: NA
DNA: TGTGCCAGCACCTCTAATTCACCCCTCCACTTT; CDR3: CASTSNSPLHF; length: 11; J: TRBJ1-6; V: TRBV28; D: NA; size: once
DNA: TGCGCCAGCAGCCAAGCCGGGGGGGGCATAGTCTATGGCTACACCTTC; CDR3: CASSQAGGGIVYGYTF; length: 16; J: TRBJ1-2; V: TRBV4-3; D: NA; size: NA
DNA: TGTGCCAGCAGCCCCGGACAGGGGAATTCACCCCTCCACTTT; CDR3: CASSPGQGNSPLHF; length: 14; J: TRBJ1-6; V: TRBV7-9; D: TRBD1; size: NA
DNA: TGTGCCAGCAGCGTAGGAGCTAACTCTGGGGCCAACGTCCTGACTTTC; CDR3: CASSVGANSGANVLTF; length: 16; J: TRBJ2-6; V: TRBV9; D: NA; size: once
DNA: TGTGCCAGCAGTTTATATGGGGCCAGAGGTGGAAAACTGTTTTTT; CDR3: CASSLYGARGGKLFF; length: 15; J: TRBJ1-4; V: TRBV27; D: NA; size: NA
DNA: TGTGCCAGCACCTCCAGGGACAGGGGGCGGGGTGAAAAACTGTTTTTT; CDR3: CASTSRDRGRGEKLFF; length: 16; J: TRBJ1-4; V: TRBV28; D: TRBD1; size: NA
DNA: TGCGCCAGCAGCCAGGTGGGACAGGGTACTTCTGGGGCCAACGTCCTGACTTTC; CDR3: CASSQVGQGTSGANVLTF; length: 18; J: TRBJ2-6; V: TRBV4-3; D: TRBD1; size: NA
DNA: TGTGCCATCAGTGAGGCAGACAGCCAAGAGACCCAGTACTTC; CDR3: CAISEADSQETQYF; length: 14; J: TRBJ2-5; V: TRBV10-3; D: NA; size: NA